A single sample gave rise to the 15 T cell receptor beta chains below, sequenced in a study of beta chain features in type 1 diabetes. Expressed TCRB transcripts were sequenced because the isolated RNA had all been reverse transcribed beforehand. Produced via immunoSEQ multiplex PCR; TCRdb's table is partial and in-frame only. The sample has under 450,000 clones; roughly 16% are singletons. The sequenced sample was naive CD4+ T cells from blood. The source of these receptors is a woman between 18 and 30 years old in good health.

The chain recombines TRBV19 with TRBJ2-1; D is perhaps TRBD1 (6 bases). CDR1 is LNHDA, CDR2 SQIVND, per germline (reference sequence). The ends were cut back, 6 bases at V and 8 bases at J, with 17 bases in the middle. The CDR3 loop spans 14 amino acids. The DNA of the CDR3 is TGTGCCAGTAGCGCCGGGACACTTCCCCATGAGCAGTTCTTC. Residues: CASSAGTLPHEQFF.

The chain combines TRBV7-9 with TRBJ2-1; 10 positions match TRBD1. V lost 4 bases, J lost 6 bases, and 6 bases stayed unmatched. Germline lookup yields CDR1 SEHNR and CDR2 FQNEAQ (reference sequence). This CDR3 contains 15 residues. CDR3 in amino acids: CASSWGQGIGNEQFF. CDR3 bases: TGTGCCAGCAGCTGGGGACAGGGGATAGGCAATGAGCAGTTCTTC. Filled out from reference TRBV7-9 and TRBJ2-1, the complete variable domain reads DTGVSQNPRHKITKRGQNVTFRCDPISEHNRLYWYRQTLGQGPEFLTYFQNEAQLEKSRLLSDRFSAERPKGSFSTLEIQRTEQGDSAMYLCASSWGQGIGNEQFFGPGTRLTVL.

This clone was detected a few times. The rearrangement joins TRBV6-5 to TRBJ2-1, with 11 bases aligning to TRBD2. CDR3 length: 16 amino acids. Trimming removed 2 bases from V and 4 bases from J; junction bases left unmatched: 4. Per germline, CDR1 MNHEY and CDR2 SVGAGI. Here the CDR3 reads CASSYSGTSGYNEQFF. CDR3 coding DNA: TGTGCCAGCAGTTACAGCGGGACTAGCGGATACAATGAGCAGTTCTTC.

The chain links TRBV7-2 to TRBJ2-1, with D maybe TRBD2 (6 bases). Trimming cost V 7 bases and J 5 bases, with 12 bases left between them. The germline V gene has CDR1 SGHTA and CDR2 FQGNSA. This CDR3 has 13 residues. This CDR3 is CASNGGPDNEQFF. In nucleotides, the CDR3 is TGTGCCAGCAACGGAGGGCCAGACAATGAGCAGTTCTTC.

This clone was picked up a small number of times. The chain recombines TRBV5-1 with TRBJ2-1; 11 nucleotides agree with TRBD2. Looked up from germline, CDR1 is SGHRS and CDR2 is YFSETQ. J was trimmed by 5 bases and V by 4 bases; bases with no gene match: 5. The CDR3 totals 15 residues. CDR3 residues: CASSPTSGSHNEQFF. The CDR3 region has the DNA TGCGCCAGCAGCCCCACTAGCGGGAGCCACAATGAGCAGTTCTTC. The variable domain in full, with the rest retrieved from reference TRBV5-1 and TRBJ2-1, is KAGVTQTPRYLIKTRGQQVTLSCSPISGHRSVSWYQQTPGQGLQFLFEYFSETQRNKGNFPGRFSGRQFSNSRSEMNVSTLELGDSALYLCASSPTSGSHNEQFFGPGTRLTVL.

The chain employs TRBV7-2 and TRBJ2-3; D is possibly TRBD1 (5 bases). Per the germline V gene, CDR1 is SGHTA and CDR2 is FQGNSA. Trimming stripped 2 bases from V and 1 base from J, with 10 bases between. CDR3 length equals 15 residues. The CDR3 region is CASSLRGVGTDTQYF. The CDR3 DNA sequence: TGTGCCAGCAGCTTAAGGGGCGTCGGCACAGATACGCAGTATTTT.

This rearrangement joins TRBV18 to TRBJ2-1; possible D gene TRBD1, 6 bases. This CDR3 has 16 residues. Germline CDR1 is KGHSH and CDR2 is LQKENI. V lost 4 bases to trimming and J lost 0 bases, with 13 bases between them. The CDR3 is CASSRLRGSSYNEQFF. Here the CDR3 DNA reads TGTGCCAGCTCACGACTAAGGGGGAGCTCCTACAATGAGCAGTTCTTC. The full variable domain, with the rest looked up from reference TRBV18 and TRBJ2-1, is NAGVMQNPRHLVRRRGQEARLRCSPMKGHSHVYWYRQLPEEGLKFMVYLQKENIIDESGMPKERFSAEFPKEGPSILRIQQVVRGDSAAYFCASSRLRGSSYNEQFFGPGTRLTVL.

The genes are TRBV29-1 and TRBJ2-2; D gene ambiguous. Germline CDR1 SQVTM, CDR2 ANQGSEA. CDR3 length: 12 residues. Trimming shortened V by 4 bases and J by 6 bases, and 9 bases separated the two germline ends. In DNA form, the CDR3 reads TGCAGCGTTGTCGTAGCAGCCGGGGAGCTGTTTTTT. It is translated as CSVVVAAGELFF.

The chain employs TRBV4-1 and TRBJ2-5; a weak D match, TRBD2 (6 bases). Looked up from germline, CDR1 is MGHRA and CDR2 is YSYEKL. This CDR3 has 14 amino acids. The ends were cut back, 3 bases at V and 1 base at J, with 9 bases in the middle. CDR3 residues: CASSQLGGQETQYF. CDR3 coding DNA: TGCGCCAGCAGCCAGTTGGGGGGCCAAGAGACCCAGTACTTC.

CDR3 amino acids: CASSQTGYEQYF. CDR3 nucleotide sequence: TGTGCCAGCTCACAAACAGGCTACGAGCAGTACTTC. The rearrangement joins TRBV18 to TRBJ2-7, with D possibly being TRBD1 (5 bases). The CDR3 spans 12 residues. Germline V gene data show CDR1 as KGHSH and CDR2 as LQKENI. Trimming pared 4 bases from V and 3 bases from J, leaving 7 bases between.

The sample holds a few counts of this clone. The chain employs TRBV4-3 and TRBJ2-3; 7 nucleotides agree with TRBD2. Germline loops: CDR1 LGHNA, CDR2 YSLEER. The CDR3 runs to 17 residues. After removal of 1 base from V and 6 bases from J, the junction contained 13 bases not matched to a gene. This CDR3 reads CASSQGALASGGDTQYF. CDR3 nucleotides: TGCGCCAGCAGCCAAGGGGCGTTGGCTAGCGGAGGGGATACGCAGTATTTT.

This chain uses TRBV6-4 with TRBJ2-1, with 15 bases aligning to TRBD2. Losses at the gene ends were 6 bases for V and 4 bases for J; bases not matched to a gene: 1. In germline, CDR1 is MRHNA, CDR2 SNTAGT. The CDR3 totals 15 residues. CDR3 amino acids: CASSGLAGGYNEQFF. CDR3 nucleotide sequence: TGTGCCAGCAGCGGACTAGCGGGAGGGTACAATGAGCAGTTCTTC.

This clone was found a few times. The rearrangement uses TRBV7-2 and TRBJ2-6, with 8 bases that match TRBD1. With 5 bases clipped from V and 0 bases from J, the junction kept 6 bases outside the gene matches. The CDR3 covers 17 residues. CDR1 is SGHTA and CDR2 is FQGNSA in the germline V gene. CDR3 loop: CASSPRTGISGANVLTF. As DNA, the CDR3 is TGTGCCAGCAGCCCTAGGACAGGGATCTCTGGGGCCAACGTCCTGACTTTC.

This clone was counted only a few times. V and J are TRBV5-1 and TRBJ2-2; no reliable D call. The CDR3 loop spans 14 amino acids. Trimming left V 3 bases short and J 0 bases short, with 6 bases between. Germline CDR1 is SGHRS and CDR2 is YFSETQ. This CDR3 is CASSSRANTGELFF. In DNA form, the CDR3 reads TGCGCCAGCAGCTCTCGGGCGAACACCGGGGAGCTGTTTTTT.

This chain joins TRBV30 and TRBJ1-5, with TRBD1 matching 7 bases. The CDR3 contains 14 residues. Germline CDR1 and CDR2: GTSNPN and SVGIG (reference sequence). V lost 0 bases to trimming and J lost 5 bases; unmatched junction nucleotides: 4. The CDR3 DNA sequence: TGTGCCTGGAGTGTGGGACAGACACATCAGCCCCAGCATTTT. Protein product: CAWSVGQTHQPQHF.